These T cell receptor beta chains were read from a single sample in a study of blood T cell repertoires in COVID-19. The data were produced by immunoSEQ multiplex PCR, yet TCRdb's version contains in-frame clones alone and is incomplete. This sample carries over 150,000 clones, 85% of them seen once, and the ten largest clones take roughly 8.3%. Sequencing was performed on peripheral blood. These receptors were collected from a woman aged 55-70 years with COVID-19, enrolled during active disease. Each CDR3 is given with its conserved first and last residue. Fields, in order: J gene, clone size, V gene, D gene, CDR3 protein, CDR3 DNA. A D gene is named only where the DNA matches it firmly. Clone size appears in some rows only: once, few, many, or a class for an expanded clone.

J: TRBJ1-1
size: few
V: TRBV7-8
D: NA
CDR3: CASSLVTVNTEAFF
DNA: TGTGCCAGCAGCTTAGTCACGGTGAACACTGAAGCTTTCTTT

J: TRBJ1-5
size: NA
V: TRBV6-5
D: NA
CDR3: CASSYDSDQPQHF
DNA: TGTGCCAGCAGTTACGACAGCGATCAGCCCCAGCATTTT

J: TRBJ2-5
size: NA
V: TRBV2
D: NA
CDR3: CASKQGSETQYF
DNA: TGTGCCAGCAAGCAGGGGTCGGAGACCCAGTACTTC

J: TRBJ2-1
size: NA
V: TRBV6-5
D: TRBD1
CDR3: CASSYDRGNEQFF
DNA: TGTGCCAGCAGTTACGACAGGGGAAACGAGCAGTTCTTC

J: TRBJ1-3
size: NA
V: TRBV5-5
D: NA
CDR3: CASSFAGAGNTIYF
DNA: TGTGCCAGCAGCTTTGCAGGGGCTGGAAACACCATATATTTT

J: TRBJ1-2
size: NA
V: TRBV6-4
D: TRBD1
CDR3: CASSGHPGTGVYGYTF
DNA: TGTGCCAGCAGTGGCCATCCCGGGACAGGGGTATATGGCTACACCTTC

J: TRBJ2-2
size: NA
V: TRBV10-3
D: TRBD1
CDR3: CAITTGTASNTGELFF
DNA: TGTGCCATCACCACCGGGACAGCTTCGAACACCGGGGAGCTGTTTTTT

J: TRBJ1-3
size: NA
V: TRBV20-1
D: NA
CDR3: CSARLGNTIYF
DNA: TGCAGTGCTAGACTTGGAAACACCATATATTTT

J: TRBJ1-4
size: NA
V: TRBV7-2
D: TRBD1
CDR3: CASSLVGTGLAKLFF
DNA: TGTGCCAGCAGCTTAGTAGGGACAGGGTTGGCCAAACTGTTTTTT

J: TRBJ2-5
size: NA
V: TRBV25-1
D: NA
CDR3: CASSSPLELAETQYF
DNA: TGTGCCAGCAGTTCTCCCCTCGAGCTAGCAGAGACCCAGTACTTC